The 20 T cell receptor beta chains below come from one sample, sequenced in a study of blood T cell repertoires in COVID-19. Sequencing used immunoSEQ multiplex PCR; TCRdb keeps in-frame clones, though not all of them. The sample comprises some 180,000 clones, roughly three quarters of which are singletons, and around 15% rests with the top ten. Material: PBMCs or T cells enriched from blood (not recorded which). The receptors here all came from a man aged 55 to 70 who had been exposed to COVID-19.

The CDR3 sequence is CASTSPRGRVNNEQFF. CDR3 sequence (DNA): TGTGCCAGTACCTCGCCCCGCGGGAGGGTAAACAATGAGCAGTTCTTC. The chain couples TRBV19 to TRBJ2-1, with TRBD2 matching 9 bases. Germline assignment: CDR1 LNHDA and CDR2 SQIVND (reference sequence). J was trimmed by 5 bases and V by 7 bases; bases with no gene match: 12. The CDR3 extends over 16 amino acids.

The chain links TRBV6-5 to TRBJ2-5; D is perhaps TRBD2 (5 bases). V was shortened by 5 bases and J by 4 bases, with 14 bases between the two germline ends. The germline CDR1 and CDR2 sequences are MNHEY and SVGAGI. There are 14 residues in the CDR3. CDR3 residues: CASSLNGGGETQYF. The CDR3 DNA reads as TGTGCCAGCAGTCTGAACGGAGGTGGAGAGACCCAGTACTTC.

The chain has TRBV2 and TRBJ2-3; 7 positions match TRBD2. Germline V CDR1 and CDR2: SNHLY, FYNNEI. V shed 1 base and J 0 bases; nucleotides not matched to a gene: 7. CDR3 length equals 17 residues. The CDR3 DNA reads TGTGCCAGCAGTGAAGATCCCGGGACTACAAGCACAGATACGCAGTATTTT. It specifies CASSEDPGTTSTDTQYF.

The rearrangement uses TRBV2 and TRBJ2-7; D might be TRBD2 (6 bases). The CDR3 consists of 14 residues. Per the germline V gene, CDR1 is SNHLY and CDR2 is FYNNEI. The V end was cut by 8 bases, the J end by 5 bases, with 19 bases between. The CDR3 here is CASFGSLAGDEQYF. The CDR3 region has the DNA TGTGCCAGCTTCGGATCACTAGCAGGCGACGAGCAGTACTTC. The full variable domain, completed using reference TRBV2 and TRBJ2-7, is EPEVTQTPSHQVTQMGQEVILRCVPISNHLYFYWYRQILGQKVEFLVSFYNNEISEKSEIFDDQFSVERPDGSNFTLKIRSTKLEDSAMYFCASFGSLAGDEQYFGPGTRLTVT.

V is TRBV7-2 and J is TRBJ1-4; 8 positions agree with TRBD1. There are 15 residues in the CDR3. CDR1 SGHTA and CDR2 FQGNSA come from the germline V gene. V lost 1 base, J lost 8 bases, and 6 bases stayed unmatched. The CDR3 coding sequence is TGTGCCAGCAGCTTAGGGACAGGGTCAGGGGAAAAACTGTTTTTT. Its translation is CASSLGTGSGEKLFF.

The chain links TRBV27 to TRBJ2-3, with 7 bases that match TRBD1. The germline V gene has CDR1 MNHEY and CDR2 SMNVEV (reference sequence). J was trimmed by 0 bases and V by 0 bases; bases with no gene match: 9. This CDR3 has 18 residues. CDR3 in DNA: TGTGCCAGCAGTTTATCGAAATTGCCAGGGGGAAGCACAGATACGCAGTATTTT. It specifies CASSLSKLPGGSTDTQYF.

The V and J genes are TRBV11-2 and TRBJ2-5; 13 bases are a match to TRBD2. The V gene's germline CDR1 is SGHAT and CDR2 FQNNGV. This CDR3 is built from 16 residues. The J segment lost 5 bases and the V segment lost 5 bases, leaving 8 bases of the junction unmatched. CDR3: CASSPRTSGSWETQYF. The CDR3 nucleotides are TGTGCCAGCAGCCCACGGACTAGCGGGAGTTGGGAGACCCAGTACTTC.

The rearrangement links TRBV7-2 to TRBJ2-6; 8 bases match TRBD1. With V trimmed by 6 bases and J by 2 bases, 9 bases remained unmatched. The V gene's germline CDR1 is SGHTA and CDR2 FQGNSA. This CDR3 has 17 residues. Here the CDR3 DNA reads TGTGCCAGCAGACCCGGACAGGGACTCCCTGGGGCCAACGTCCTGACTTTC. This sequence encodes CASRPGQGLPGANVLTF.

The rearrangement links TRBV6-5 to TRBJ2-3, with D maybe TRBD1 (6 bases). V was pared by 5 bases and J by 5 bases, with 11 bases between. Germline V CDR1 and CDR2: MNHEY, SVGAGI. The CDR3 contains 13 residues. DNA of the CDR3: TGTGCCAGCAGTACACAGGGTGAAGATACGCAGTATTTT. It encodes CASSTQGEDTQYF.

This clone was counted a few times. At the DNA level, this CDR3 is encoded by other sequences in the same sample as well. V gene TRBV29-1 combines with J gene TRBJ2-1; D remains unclear. The CDR3 spans 12 residues. Trimming removed 7 bases from V and 0 bases from J, with 7 bases in between. Germline CDR1 reads SQVTM; CDR2 reads ANQGSEA. The CDR3 DNA follows: TGCAGCGGTTCCAGCTCCTACAATGAGCAGTTCTTC. Encoded protein: CSGSSSYNEQFF.

J is TRBJ1-1 and V is TRBV7-9; D not resolved. Germline V gene data show CDR1 as SEHNR and CDR2 as FQNEAQ (reference sequence). The CDR3 is 16 residues long. V lost 5 bases to trimming and J lost 5 bases, with 21 bases between them. The CDR3: CASSPFGGGSFTEAFF. The CDR3 DNA follows: TGTGCCAGCAGCCCATTTGGCGGAGGGTCATTTACTGAAGCTTTCTTT.

The chain couples TRBV5-4 to TRBJ2-1; 10 bases map to TRBD1. The CDR3 spans 15 residues. Germline CDR1 and CDR2: SGHNT and YYREEE (reference sequence). V shed 5 bases and J 4 bases; nucleotides not matched to a gene: 6. The CDR3 DNA follows: TGTGCCAGCAGAGGGGACAGGGGACGATACAATGAGCAGTTCTTC. This gives the protein CASRGDRGRYNEQFF.

The J gene is TRBJ1-5, the V gene TRBV19; TRBD1 aligns across 9 bases. Germline CDR1 is LNHDA and CDR2 is SQIVND (reference sequence). This CDR3 has 15 residues. Trimming took 7 bases from V and 5 from J; bases not matched to a gene: 9. CDR3 region: CASTIYRGLYQPQHF. The CDR3 DNA is TGTGCCAGTACCATATACAGGGGGCTGTATCAGCCCCAGCATTTT.

The chain is built from TRBV6-5 and TRBJ1-1; 7 positions agree with TRBD1. The ends lost 6 bases at V and 4 bases at J; junction bases unmatched: 5. CDR3 length equals 13 residues. The germline V gene encodes CDR1 MNHEY and CDR2 SVGAGI. CDR3 coding DNA: TGTGCCAGCAGGATAAACAGGGGCACTGAAGCTTTCTTT. Translation: CASRINRGTEAFF.

The chain recombines TRBV27 with TRBJ2-1; the D is unclear. CDR1 is MNHEY, CDR2 SMNVEV, per germline (reference sequence). The V end was cut by 6 bases, the J end by 5 bases, with 11 bases between. CDR3 length: 13 amino acids. Written as DNA, the CDR3 is TGTGCCAGCAGACCAACCGCGGACAATGAGCAGTTCTTC. This gives the protein CASRPTADNEQFF.

This sequence joins TRBV5-6 and TRBJ2-7; 8 bases are shared with TRBD1. This CDR3 has 17 residues. V was pared by 4 bases and J by 4 bases, with 16 bases of the junction left unmatched. Germline V CDR1 and CDR2: SGHDT, YYEEEE. As DNA, the CDR3 is TGTGCCAGCAGCGGGCTTGACTTGACAGGGGTGCGGTACGAGCAGTACTTC. Translation: CASSGLDLTGVRYEQYF.

V usage is TRBV7-2 and J usage is TRBJ1-4, with a tentative D call TRBD1 (6 bases). The CDR3 covers 17 residues. V gave up 6 bases and J gave up 2 bases, with 19 bases separating them. Germline V CDR1 and CDR2: SGHTA, FQGNSA. The CDR3 loop reads CASRGRGAGLTNEKLFF. DNA of the CDR3: TGTGCCAGCAGAGGACGGGGGGCAGGGTTGACTAATGAAAAACTGTTTTTT. Variable domain in full (rest from reference TRBV7-2 and TRBJ1-4): GAGVSQSPSNKVTEKGKDVELRCDPISGHTALYWYRQSLGQGLEFLIYFQGNSAPDKSGLPSDRFSAERTGGSVSTLTIQRTQQEDSAVYLCASRGRGAGLTNEKLFFGSGTQLSVL.

The chain carries TRBV7-8 and TRBJ1-5; tentative D call: TRBD1 (6 bases). The CDR3 has 16 residues. The V and J ends lost 2 bases and 4 bases respectively, with 15 bases between them. Germline V gene lookup returns CDR1 SGHVS and CDR2 FQNEAQ. CDR3 protein: CASSLRGAWGNQPQHF. The CDR3 nucleotides are TGTGCCAGCAGCTTACGGGGGGCTTGGGGGAATCAGCCCCAGCATTTT.

The J gene is TRBJ2-7, the V gene TRBV6-2 or TRBV6-3; 9 bases agree with TRBD1. The germline V gene encodes CDR1 MNHEY and CDR2 SVGEGT. This CDR3 is built from 16 residues. J lost 4 bases, V lost 4 bases, and 11 bases had no gene match. CDR3 DNA sequence: TGTGCCAGCAGTTTCACGAGGACAGGGGCTTTTTACGAGCAGTACTTC. Protein sequence: CASSFTRTGAFYEQYF.

This rearrangement joins TRBV10-2 to TRBJ1-1, with D possibly TRBD1 on 5 matching bases. From germline, CDR1 is WSHSY and CDR2 SAAADI. The CDR3 is 14 residues long. The V gene lost 7 bases and the J gene lost 3 bases, with 15 bases spanning the gap. This chain's CDR3 is CASTLGRWDTEAFF. CDR3 nucleotides: TGCGCCAGCACGTTGGGGCGTTGGGACACTGAAGCTTTCTTT.